Presented here are 26 T cell receptor beta chains from one specimen sequenced in a study of early T cells in non-severe SARS-CoV-2 infection. TCRdb itself ran the 5' RACE reads through MiXCR, one entry per CDR3 protein. Of tens of thousands of distinct CDR3 sequences detected, approximately 11% appear once; the ten largest clones hold around 12%. The sequences come from whole blood, collected at baseline. The receptors were sampled from an adult who was a healthcare worker with PCR-confirmed SARS-CoV-2 infection or an uninfected control (not recorded which).

Many counts were recorded for this clonotype. This chain uses TRBV28 with TRBJ1-4, with 8 bases matching TRBD1. V was clipped by 7 bases and J by 0 bases; unmatched bases: 4. Germline CDR1 is MDHEN and CDR2 is SYDVKM. The CDR3 runs to 15 residues. CDR3: CASTLTGATNEKLFF. The DNA of the CDR3 is TGTGCCAGCACCCTGACAGGGGCAACTAATGAAAAACTGTTTTTT.

This clonotype occurred a few times. The chain joins TRBV12-5 to TRBJ1-1; no reliable D call. The V gene's germline CDR1 is LGHNT and CDR2 FRNRAP. The V gene lost 1 base and the J gene lost 4 bases, with 7 bases spanning the gap. The CDR3 sequence is 13 residues long. Written as DNA, the CDR3 is TGTGCTAGTGGTTTGGCCGGTCCCACTGAAGCTTTCTTT. This codes for CASGLAGPTEAFF.

In the case of this clonotype: A much more abundant neighbour one base away suggests this may be a read error. This chain uses TRBV7-3 with TRBJ2-2; TRBD2 aligns across 12 bases. Germline V gives CDR1 SGHTA, CDR2 FQGTGA. The length of the CDR3 is 16 residues. The CDR3 DNA follows: TGTGCCAGCAGCTTGACTAGCGGGGGCCCTACCGGGGAGCCGTTTTTT. Amino acids: CASSLTSGGPTGEPFF.

In its sample, this clonotype was seen a few times. The V and J genes are TRBV7-3 and TRBJ2-3, with 11 bases that match TRBD2. Per germline, CDR1 SGHTA and CDR2 FQGTGA. Trimming removed 5 bases from V and 4 bases from J; junction bases left unmatched: 8. The CDR3 extends over 16 amino acids. The CDR3 nucleotides read TGTGCCAGCAGCCCAGGACTAGCGGGCCGCGCAGATACGCAGTATTTT. The encoded protein is CASSPGLAGRADTQYF.

This rearrangement joins TRBV5-1 to TRBJ2-3; D is tentatively TRBD1 or TRBD2 (6 bases each). V shed 0 bases and J shed 5 bases, with 13 bases lying between them. Germline V gene lookup returns CDR1 SGHRS and CDR2 YFSETQ. The CDR3 runs to 15 residues. The CDR3, as DNA: TGCGCCAGCAGCTTGGTGGGGGGCCGGGTAGATACGCAGTATTTT. Protein sequence: CASSLVGGRVDTQYF.

The table lists this clonotype with many counts. This chain uses TRBV16 with TRBJ1-2; 8 nucleotides agree with TRBD1. Germline values: CDR1 KGHSY, CDR2 FQNENV. J lost 1 base, V lost 4 bases, and 2 bases had no gene match. The CDR3 runs to 14 residues. The CDR3 DNA is TGTGCCAGCAGCCCGACAGGGGATAACTATGGCTACACCTTC. Translation: CASSPTGDNYGYTF.

In its sample, this clonotype was seen a few times. The chain has TRBV5-1 and TRBJ2-2; 7 bases map to TRBD2. The CDR3 is made up of 14 amino acids. CDR1 and CDR2 from the germline V gene are SGHRS and YFSETQ. With 0 bases clipped from V and 6 bases from J, the junction kept 2 bases outside the gene matches. In nucleotides, the CDR3 is TGCGCCAGCAGCTTGGTCGCGGGGGCCGGGGAGCTGTTTTTT. Translation gives CASSLVAGAGELFF.

This clonotype was detected many times. The junction differs from germline at one of its ends, possibly a read error. The chain combines TRBV20-1 with TRBJ2-1; D is ambiguous. CDR1 and CDR2 from the germline V gene are DFQATT and SNEGSKA (reference sequence). This CDR3 has 12 amino acids. This CDR3 is CSASTFVGGVIF. The CDR3 nucleotides are TGCAGTGCTAGTACATTTGTCGGCGGTGTAATCTTC.

The sample holds many counts of this clonotype. The V and J genes are TRBV6-6 and TRBJ1-5; maybe TRBD1 (6 bases). Germline lookup yields CDR1 MNHNY and CDR2 SVGAGI (reference sequence). The CDR3 covers 18 residues. With 0 bases removed from V and 2 bases from J, the gap between germline ends came to 17 bases. CDR3 DNA sequence: TGTGCCAGCAGTTACTCAATCGGGGGGCGGTCAGGCAATCAGCCCCAGCATTTT. Translated, it gives CASSYSIGGRSGNQPQHF.

There are a few counts of this clonotype. The chain couples TRBV7-2 to TRBJ1-4; no clear D gene. Per germline, CDR1 SGHTA and CDR2 FQGNSA. There are 13 residues in the CDR3. Trimming pared 5 bases from V and 11 bases from J, leaving 15 bases between. CDR3 sequence: CASSPRTGHKLFF. DNA of the CDR3: TGTGCCAGCAGCCCTCGCACGGGCCACAAACTGTTTTTT.

The chain carries TRBV19 and TRBJ1-4; D is ambiguous. Germline V gene sequence: CDR1 LNHDA, CDR2 SQIVND (reference sequence). V lost 1 base, J lost 5 bases, and 5 bases lay in between. This CDR3 is 13 amino acids long. CDR3 amino acids: CASSIATNEKLFF. The CDR3 DNA sequence: TGTGCCAGTAGTATAGCCACCAATGAAAAACTGTTTTTT.

The rearrangement joins TRBV2 to TRBJ2-1, with D tentatively TRBD2 (5 bases). CDR1 is SNHLY and CDR2 is FYNNEI in the germline V gene. The germline V and J ends were trimmed by 2 bases and 6 bases, with 8 bases remaining between them. CDR3 size: 13 residues. The CDR3 reads CASSEWSGNEQFF. The CDR3 region has the DNA TGTGCCAGCAGTGAATGGAGCGGCAATGAGCAGTTCTTC.

This clonotype was recorded many times. The gene calls are TRBV28 and TRBJ1-2, with a possible D match to TRBD1 (5 bases). The CDR3 is 13 residues long. V was shortened by 7 bases and J by 4 bases, with 13 bases between the two germline ends. CDR1 is MDHEN, CDR2 SYDVKM, per germline. The DNA for the CDR3 is TGTGCCAGCATATCCGGGACGGCCTATGGCTACACCTTC. Translated: CASISGTAYGYTF.

This clonotype has ten or more counts. The V gene is TRBV10-3, the J gene TRBJ2-3, with D hard to call. V was trimmed by 4 bases and J by 6 bases, leaving 8 bases between them. Germline CDR1 is ENHRY and CDR2 is SYGVKD. This CDR3 comprises 12 residues. In nucleotides, the CDR3 is TGTGCCATCAGTGCCCTTAGGGATACGCAGTATTTT. Protein product: CAISALRDTQYF.

This clonotype has ten or more counts. V gene TRBV20-1 combines with J gene TRBJ1-1; TRBD1 might be the D (5 bases). V was shortened by 6 bases and J by 3 bases, with 11 bases between the two germline ends. The CDR3 runs 12 residues. CDR1 is DFQATT and CDR2 is SNEGSKA in the germline V gene (reference sequence). In DNA, the CDR3 is TGCAGTGCGAGAAAAGGGGACACTGAAGCTTTCTTT. Translation gives CSARKGDTEAFF.

This clonotype was found many times. This rearrangement joins TRBV4-3 to TRBJ2-6, with TRBD1 identical over 9 bases. Trimming at V came to 10 bases and at J to 0 bases, leaving 10 bases not matched to a gene. CDR1 and CDR2 from the germline V gene are LGHNA and YSLEER. This CDR3 is built from 17 residues. The CDR3 here is CATSPGQGVSGANVLTF. The CDR3, as DNA: TGCGCCACCAGTCCGGGACAGGGTGTCTCTGGGGCCAACGTCCTGACTTTC.

The chain has TRBV5-6 and TRBJ1-5; 9 nucleotides align to TRBD1. Trimming took 4 bases from V and 7 from J; bases not matched to a gene: 12. The germline V gene has CDR1 SGHDT and CDR2 YYEEEE. There are 16 residues in the CDR3. CDR3 sequence reads: CASSQAGQGRRQPQHF. CDR3 sequence (DNA): TGTGCCAGCAGCCAGGCCGGACAGGGGAGAAGACAGCCCCAGCATTTT.

This clonotype turned up a few times. The CDR3: CASSQRAPQETQYF. CDR3 DNA sequence: TGTGCCAGCAGCCAGCGGGCCCCGCAAGAGACCCAGTACTTC. V gene TRBV3-1 combines with J gene TRBJ2-5, with D possibly matching TRBD2 (5 bases). Germline CDR1 is LGHDT and CDR2 is YNNKEL (reference sequence). This CDR3 contains 14 residues. With 3 bases removed from V and 2 bases from J, the gap between germline ends came to 10 bases.

The rearrangement uses TRBV29-1 and TRBJ2-3; no firm D call. From germline, CDR1 is SQVTM and CDR2 ANQGSEA. The CDR3 runs 11 residues. Trimming took 1 base from V and 3 from J, leaving 2 bases between them. CDR3 in DNA: TGCAGCGTTGAAGGGACAGATACGCAGTATTTT. Its protein product is CSVEGTDTQYF.

This rearrangement joins TRBV6-1 to TRBJ2-7; a possible D gene is TRBD1 (6 bases). The germline V and J ends were trimmed by 8 bases and 0 bases, with 17 bases remaining between them. This CDR3 has 15 residues. Germline loops: CDR1 MNHNS, CDR2 SASEGT. CDR3 sequence: CASVGGAIPSYEQYF. CDR3 DNA sequence: TGTGCCAGCGTTGGGGGCGCGATCCCCTCCTACGAGCAGTACTTC.

This chain joins TRBV6-2 or TRBV6-3 and TRBJ1-5; unclear D gene. Germline V gene lookup returns CDR1 MNHEY and CDR2 SVGEGT. The V and J ends lost 2 bases and 2 bases respectively, with 13 bases between them. The CDR3 spans 16 residues. The CDR3 DNA is TGTGCCAGCAGTTACCCCTACCGGCAGGGCAATCAGCCCCAGCATTTT. It codes for CASSYPYRQGNQPQHF.

This chain joins TRBV9 and TRBJ1-2; D call uncertain. The germline gives CDR1 SGDLS, CDR2 YYNGEE. V lost 2 bases and J 3 bases, leaving 8 bases between the germline ends. There are 13 residues in the CDR3. The CDR3 DNA is TGTGCCAGCAGCGTGGAAGGATACTATGGCTACACCTTC. As protein: CASSVEGYYGYTF. Full variable domain (missing parts from reference TRBV9 and TRBJ1-2): DSGVTQTPKHLITATGQRVTLRCSPRSGDLSVYWYQQSLDQGLQFLIQYYNGEERAKGNILERFSAQQFPDLHSELNLSSLELGDSALYFCASSVEGYYGYTFGSGTRLTVV.

This clonotype was seen more than once but under ten times. The chain links TRBV6-1 to TRBJ2-1, with 11 nucleotides matching TRBD1. Germline V gives CDR1 MNHNS, CDR2 SASEGT. The CDR3 contains 16 residues. With V trimmed by 0 bases and J by 7 bases, 5 bases remained unmatched. The CDR3 here is CASSEAQGQGANEQFF. CDR3 nucleotides: TGTGCCAGCAGTGAAGCGCAAGGACAGGGGGCAAATGAGCAGTTCTTC.

The J gene is TRBJ2-2, the V gene TRBV11-2, with unresolved D. V gave up 3 bases and J gave up 7 bases, with 6 bases separating them. CDR3 length: 12 residues. CDR1 is SGHAT and CDR2 is FQNNGV in the germline V gene. CDR3 bases: TGTGCCAGCAGCTTCGATGTCGGGGAGCTGTTTTTT. It translates to CASSFDVGELFF.

This clonotype was counted many times. The V gene is TRBV11-2, the J gene TRBJ2-7; TRBD2 is a possible D gene (6 bases). Germline V gene data show CDR1 as SGHAT and CDR2 as FQNNGV. Trimming cost V 5 bases and J 1 base, with 18 bases left between them. This CDR3 is 16 amino acids long. The CDR3 DNA sequence: TGTGCCAGCAGCCTAGGTTCAGGGCGGGGATCCTACGAGCAGTACTTC. Translated: CASSLGSGRGSYEQYF.

This clonotype was seen a handful of times. V gene TRBV29-1 combines with J gene TRBJ2-3; TRBD2 is a possible D gene (6 bases). CDR3 size: 16 residues. Germline values: CDR1 SQVTM, CDR2 ANQGSEA. The V end was cut by 0 bases, the J end by 1 base, with 14 bases between. CDR3 in amino acids: CSVEDFGVAGTDTQYF. CDR3 bases: TGCAGCGTTGAAGATTTCGGGGTAGCGGGCACAGATACGCAGTATTTT.